Presented here are 7 T cell receptor beta chains from one specimen sequenced in a study of siplizumab effects on memory and regulatory T cells (dated by TCRdb to about 2019). The library relied on the immunoSEQ multiplex PCR assay. The table comes from immuneACCESS by way of TCRdb, which keeps in-frame sequences with V and J called. Part of the clones is missing from these tables; in studies checked, under half for an unresolved V gene and the rest for unknown reasons. This sample holds 80,000 to 130,000 clones; 75% to 95% were observed only once. Roughly 2.7% of the sample is held by the ten biggest clonotypes. Sequences were obtained from CD4+ T cells sorted from blood. The receptor source for this set is a human donor in good health. Some clones in this sample may be carry-over from other donors' samples.

The chain is built from TRBV7-6 and TRBJ2-3, with 8 bases matching TRBD1. CDR1 SGHVS and CDR2 FNYEAQ come from the germline V gene. V lost 5 bases to trimming and J lost 3 bases; unmatched junction nucleotides: 7. This CDR3 has 15 amino acids. Here the CDR3 reads CASSIGTGVTDTQYF. For the CDR3, the DNA is TGTGCCAGCAGCATCGGGACAGGAGTTACAGATACGCAGTATTTT.

The chain combines TRBV5-1 with TRBJ2-7, with 10 bases that match TRBD1. The CDR3 length is 14 residues. The V and J ends lost 0 bases and 5 bases, in that order; junction bases with no gene match: 2. Germline V gives CDR1 SGHRS, CDR2 YFSETQ. For the CDR3, the DNA is TGCGCCAGCAGCTTGGCCGGGACAGGGGACGAGCAGTACTTC. Translating it yields CASSLAGTGDEQYF.

V usage is TRBV28 and J usage is TRBJ2-5, with D hard to call. This CDR3 has 13 amino acids. The germline V gene has CDR1 MDHEN and CDR2 SYDVKM. Trimming shortened V by 2 bases and J by 4 bases, and 8 bases separated the two germline ends. CDR3 residues: CASSLGQLETQYF. CDR3 nucleotides: TGTGCCAGCAGTTTAGGGCAGTTAGAGACCCAGTACTTC.

V and J are TRBV7-6 and TRBJ1-2; D not resolved. Germline CDR1 reads SGHVS; CDR2 reads FNYEAQ. V dropped 5 bases and J dropped 4 bases, with 17 bases sitting between them. The CDR3 length is 15 residues. The CDR3 spells CASSPNVGASYGYTF. CDR3 in DNA: TGTGCCAGCAGCCCCAATGTGGGTGCAAGCTATGGCTACACCTTC.

This clone was seen more than once but under ten times. The chain joins TRBV11-2 to TRBJ1-1; D unresolved. From germline, CDR1 is SGHAT and CDR2 FQNNGV. CDR3 length: 13 amino acids. Trimming shortened V by 1 base and J by 4 bases, and 7 bases separated the two germline ends. CDR3 region: CASSLAGLTEAFF. The CDR3 DNA is TGTGCCAGCAGCTTAGCGGGTCTCACTGAAGCTTTCTTT.

The DNA of the CDR3 is TGTGCCAGCAGCTTGGACAGGGGGAAAGAGACCCAGTACTTC. This sequence encodes CASSLDRGKETQYF. The chain combines TRBV5-8 with TRBJ2-5; 8 bases agree with TRBD1. V shed 0 bases and J 3 bases; nucleotides not matched to a gene: 1. The CDR3 consists of 14 residues. Germline CDR1 and CDR2: SGHTS and YDEGEE.

This rearrangement joins TRBV7-8 to TRBJ2-1; D is undetermined. Germline V lookup: CDR1 SGHVS, CDR2 FQNEAQ. This CDR3 contains 14 residues. The V end lost 1 base, the J end lost 2 bases, and 6 bases lay between the germline ends. The CDR3 DNA reads as TGTGCCAGCAGCTTAGGAACGGCCTACAATGAGCAGTTCTTC. Translated, it gives CASSLGTAYNEQFF.